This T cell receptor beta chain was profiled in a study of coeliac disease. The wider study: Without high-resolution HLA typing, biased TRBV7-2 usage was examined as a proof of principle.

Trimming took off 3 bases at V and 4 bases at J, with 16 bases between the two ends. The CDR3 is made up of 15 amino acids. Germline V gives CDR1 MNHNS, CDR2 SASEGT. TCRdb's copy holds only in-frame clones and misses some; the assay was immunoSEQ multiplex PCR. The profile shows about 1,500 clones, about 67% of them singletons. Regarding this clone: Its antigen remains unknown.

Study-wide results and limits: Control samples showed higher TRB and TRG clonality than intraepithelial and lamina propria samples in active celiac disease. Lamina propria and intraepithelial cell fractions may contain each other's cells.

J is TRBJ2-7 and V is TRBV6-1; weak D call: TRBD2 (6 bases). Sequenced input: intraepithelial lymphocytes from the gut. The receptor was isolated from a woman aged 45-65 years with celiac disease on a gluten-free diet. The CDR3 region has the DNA TGTGCCAGCAGTGAGACGGGACTCATGGGATACGAGCAGTACTTC. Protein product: CASSETGLMGYEQYF.